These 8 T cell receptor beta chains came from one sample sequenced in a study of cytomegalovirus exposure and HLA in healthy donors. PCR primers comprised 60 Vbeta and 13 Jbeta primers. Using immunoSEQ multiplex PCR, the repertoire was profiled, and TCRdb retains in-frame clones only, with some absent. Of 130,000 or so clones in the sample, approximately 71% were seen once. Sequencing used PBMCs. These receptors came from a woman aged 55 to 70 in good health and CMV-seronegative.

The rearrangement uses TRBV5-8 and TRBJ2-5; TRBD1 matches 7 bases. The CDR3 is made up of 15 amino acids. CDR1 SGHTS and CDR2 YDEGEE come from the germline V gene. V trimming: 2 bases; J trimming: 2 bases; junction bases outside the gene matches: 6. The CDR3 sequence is CASSLPLGQQETQYF. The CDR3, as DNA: TGTGCCAGCAGCTTACCCCTGGGACAGCAAGAGACCCAGTACTTC.

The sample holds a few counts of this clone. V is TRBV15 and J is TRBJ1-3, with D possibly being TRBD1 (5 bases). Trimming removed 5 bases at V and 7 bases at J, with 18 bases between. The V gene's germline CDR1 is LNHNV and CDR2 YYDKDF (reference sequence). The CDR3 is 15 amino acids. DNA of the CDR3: TGTGCCACCAGCTATGGCGGGGCGGAGAGGAACACCATATATTTT. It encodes CATSYGGAERNTIYF.

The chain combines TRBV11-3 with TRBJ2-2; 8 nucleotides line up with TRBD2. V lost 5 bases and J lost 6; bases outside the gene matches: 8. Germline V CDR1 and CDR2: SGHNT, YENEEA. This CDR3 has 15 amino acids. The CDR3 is CASSSIAGSAGELFF. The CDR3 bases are TGTGCCAGCAGCAGCATAGCGGGATCAGCCGGGGAGCTGTTTTTT.

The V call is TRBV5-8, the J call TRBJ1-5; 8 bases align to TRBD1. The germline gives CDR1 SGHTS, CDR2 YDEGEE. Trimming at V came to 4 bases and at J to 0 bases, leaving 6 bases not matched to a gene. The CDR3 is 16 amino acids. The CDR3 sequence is CASSADRGRSNQPQHF. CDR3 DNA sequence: TGTGCCAGCAGCGCCGACAGGGGCCGTAGCAATCAGCCCCAGCATTTT.

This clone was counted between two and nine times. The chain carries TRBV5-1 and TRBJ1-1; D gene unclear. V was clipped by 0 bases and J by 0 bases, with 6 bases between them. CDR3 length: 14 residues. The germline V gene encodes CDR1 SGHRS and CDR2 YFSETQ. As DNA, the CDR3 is TGCGCCAGCAGCTTGGGAGAGCTGAACACTGAAGCTTTCTTT. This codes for CASSLGELNTEAFF.

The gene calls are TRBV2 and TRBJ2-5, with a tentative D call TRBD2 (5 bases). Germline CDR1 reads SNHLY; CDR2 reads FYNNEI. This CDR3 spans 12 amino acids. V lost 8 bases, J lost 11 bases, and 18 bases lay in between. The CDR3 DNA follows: TGTGCCAGCGGGGTGTCAGAGAGGGAGCAGTACTTC. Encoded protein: CASGVSEREQYF.

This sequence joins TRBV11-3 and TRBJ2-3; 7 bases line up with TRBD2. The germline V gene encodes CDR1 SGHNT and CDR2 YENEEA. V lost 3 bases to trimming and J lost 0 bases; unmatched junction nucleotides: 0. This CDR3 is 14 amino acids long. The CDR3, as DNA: TGTGCCAGCAGCTTGGGGGGGAGCACAGATACGCAGTATTTT. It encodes CASSLGGSTDTQYF.

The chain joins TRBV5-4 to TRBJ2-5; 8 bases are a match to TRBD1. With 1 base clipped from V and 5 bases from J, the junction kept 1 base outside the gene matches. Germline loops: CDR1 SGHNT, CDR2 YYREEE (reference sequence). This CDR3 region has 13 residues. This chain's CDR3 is CASSLQGAETQYF. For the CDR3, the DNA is TGTGCCAGCAGCTTGCAGGGGGCGGAGACCCAGTACTTC.